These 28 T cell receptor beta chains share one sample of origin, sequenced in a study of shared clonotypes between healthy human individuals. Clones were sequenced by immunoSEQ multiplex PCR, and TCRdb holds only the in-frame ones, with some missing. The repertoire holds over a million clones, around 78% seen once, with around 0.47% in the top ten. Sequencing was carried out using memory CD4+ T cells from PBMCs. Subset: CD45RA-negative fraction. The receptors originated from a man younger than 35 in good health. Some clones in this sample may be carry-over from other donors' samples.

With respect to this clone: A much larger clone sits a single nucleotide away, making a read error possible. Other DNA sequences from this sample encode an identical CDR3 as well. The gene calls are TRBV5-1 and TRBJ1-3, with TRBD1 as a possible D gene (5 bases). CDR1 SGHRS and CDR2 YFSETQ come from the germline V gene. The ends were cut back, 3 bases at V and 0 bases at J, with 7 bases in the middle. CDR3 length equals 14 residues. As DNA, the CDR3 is TGCGCCAGCAGCTCAGACAGCTCTGGAAACACCATATATTTT. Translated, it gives CASSSDSSGNTIYF. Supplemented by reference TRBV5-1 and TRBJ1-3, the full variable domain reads KAGVTQTPRYLIKTRGQQVTLSCSPISGHRSVSWYQQTPGQGLQFLFEYFSETQRNKGNFPGRFSGRQFSNSRSEMNVSTLELGDSALYLCASSSDSSGNTIYFGEGSWLTVV.

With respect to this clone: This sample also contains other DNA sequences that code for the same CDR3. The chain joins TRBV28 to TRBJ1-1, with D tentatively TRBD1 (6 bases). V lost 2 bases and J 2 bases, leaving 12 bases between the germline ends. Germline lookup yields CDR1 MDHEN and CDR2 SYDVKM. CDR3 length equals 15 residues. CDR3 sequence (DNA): TGTGCCAGCAGTTTAGGGGGCGCTCGTAACACTGAAGCTTTCTTT. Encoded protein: CASSLGGARNTEAFF. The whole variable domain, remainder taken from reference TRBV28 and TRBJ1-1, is DVKVTQSSRYLVKRTGEKVFLECVQDMDHENMFWYRQDPGLGLRLIYFSYDVKMKEKGDIPEGYSVSREKKERFSLILESASTNQTSMYLCASSLGGARNTEAFFGQGTRLTVV.

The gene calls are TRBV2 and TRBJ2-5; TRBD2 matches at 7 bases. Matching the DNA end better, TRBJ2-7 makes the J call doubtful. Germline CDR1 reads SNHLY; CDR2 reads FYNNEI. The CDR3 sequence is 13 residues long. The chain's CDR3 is CASSERGIGEQYF. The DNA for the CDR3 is TGTGCCAGCAGTGAGCGGGGGATCGGCGAGCAGTACTTC.

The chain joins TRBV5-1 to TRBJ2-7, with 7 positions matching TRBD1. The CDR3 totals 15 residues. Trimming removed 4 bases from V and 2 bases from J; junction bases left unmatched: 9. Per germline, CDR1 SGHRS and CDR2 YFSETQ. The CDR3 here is CASSVTGVITYEQYF. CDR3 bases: TGCGCCAGCAGCGTAACAGGGGTAATTACCTACGAGCAGTACTTC.

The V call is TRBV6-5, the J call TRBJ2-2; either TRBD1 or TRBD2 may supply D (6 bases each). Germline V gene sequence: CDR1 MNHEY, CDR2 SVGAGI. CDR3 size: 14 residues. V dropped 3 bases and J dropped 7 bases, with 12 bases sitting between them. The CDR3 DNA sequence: TGTGCCAGCAGTTATTCCCGGGGGCACGGGGAGCTGTTTTTT. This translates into CASSYSRGHGELFF.

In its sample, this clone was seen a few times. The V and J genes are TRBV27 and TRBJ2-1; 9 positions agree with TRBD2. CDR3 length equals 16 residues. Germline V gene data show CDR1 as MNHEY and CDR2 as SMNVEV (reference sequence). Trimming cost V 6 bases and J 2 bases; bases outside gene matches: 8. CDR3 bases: TGTGCCAGCAGCCAAAGGGGACTAGCCGCCTACAATGAGCAGTTCTTC. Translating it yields CASSQRGLAAYNEQFF.

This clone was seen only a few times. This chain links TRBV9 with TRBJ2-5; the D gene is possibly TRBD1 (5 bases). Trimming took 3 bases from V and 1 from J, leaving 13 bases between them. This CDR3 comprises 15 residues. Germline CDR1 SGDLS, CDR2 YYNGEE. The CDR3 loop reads CASSATTGIQETQYF. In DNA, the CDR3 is TGTGCCAGCAGCGCCACTACAGGAATCCAAGAGACCCAGTACTTC.

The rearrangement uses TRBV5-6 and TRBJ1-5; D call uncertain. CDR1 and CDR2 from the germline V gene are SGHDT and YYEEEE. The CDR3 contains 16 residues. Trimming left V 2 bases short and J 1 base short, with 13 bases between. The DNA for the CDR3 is TGTGCCAGCAGCTTCAACCCAGGCCCGAGCAATCAGCCCCAGCATTTT. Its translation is CASSFNPGPSNQPQHF.

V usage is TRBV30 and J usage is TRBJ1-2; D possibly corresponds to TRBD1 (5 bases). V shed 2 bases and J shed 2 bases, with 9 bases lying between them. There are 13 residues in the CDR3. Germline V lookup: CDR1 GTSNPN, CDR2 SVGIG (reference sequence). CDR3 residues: CAWSRPGNYGYTF. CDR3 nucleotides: TGTGCCTGGAGTCGCCCAGGGAACTATGGCTACACCTTC.

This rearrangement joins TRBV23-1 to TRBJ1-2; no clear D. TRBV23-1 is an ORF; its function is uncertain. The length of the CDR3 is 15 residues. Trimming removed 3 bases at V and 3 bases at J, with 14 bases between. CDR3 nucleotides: TGCGCCAGCAGTCACCCCGCCGGGGTAGACTATGGCTACACCTTC. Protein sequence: CASSHPAGVDYGYTF.

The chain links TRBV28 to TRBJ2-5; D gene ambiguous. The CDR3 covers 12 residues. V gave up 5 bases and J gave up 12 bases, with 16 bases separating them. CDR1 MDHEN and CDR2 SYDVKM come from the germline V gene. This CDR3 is CASSPPGPAKYF. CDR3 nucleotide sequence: TGTGCCAGCAGTCCTCCTGGGCCCGCGAAGTACTTC. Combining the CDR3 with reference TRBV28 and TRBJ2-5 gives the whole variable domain DVKVTQSSRYLVKRTGEKVFLECVQDMDHENMFWYRQDPGLGLRLIYFSYDVKMKEKGDIPEGYSVSREKKERFSLILESASTNQTSMYLCASSPPGPAKYFGPGTRLLVL.

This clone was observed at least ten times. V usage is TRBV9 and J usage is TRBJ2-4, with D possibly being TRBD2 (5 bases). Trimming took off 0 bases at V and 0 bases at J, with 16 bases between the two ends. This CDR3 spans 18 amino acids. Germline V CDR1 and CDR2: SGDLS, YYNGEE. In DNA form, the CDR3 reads TGTGCCAGCAGCGTAGCCGGAGCGGATATCCTAGCCAAAAACATTCAGTACTTC. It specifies CASSVAGADILAKNIQYF.

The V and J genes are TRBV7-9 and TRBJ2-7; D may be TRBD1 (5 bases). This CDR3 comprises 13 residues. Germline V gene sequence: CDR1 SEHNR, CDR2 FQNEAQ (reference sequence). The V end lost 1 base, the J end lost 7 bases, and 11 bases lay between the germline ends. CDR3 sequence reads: CASSLDRSEEQYF. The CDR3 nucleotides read TGTGCCAGCAGCTTAGACAGGTCTGAGGAGCAGTACTTC.

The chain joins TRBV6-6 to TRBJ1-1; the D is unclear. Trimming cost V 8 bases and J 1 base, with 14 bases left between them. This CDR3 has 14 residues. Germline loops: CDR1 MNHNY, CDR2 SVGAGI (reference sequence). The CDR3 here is CASASRTGNTEAFF. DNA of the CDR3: TGTGCCAGCGCTTCCCGGACGGGGAACACTGAAGCTTTCTTT.

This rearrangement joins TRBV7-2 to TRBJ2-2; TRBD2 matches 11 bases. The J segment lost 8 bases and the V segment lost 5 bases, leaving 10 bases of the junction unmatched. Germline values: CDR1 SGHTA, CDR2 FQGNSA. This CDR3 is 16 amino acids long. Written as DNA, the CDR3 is TGTGCCAGCAGCCACGCAACCGGGACTAGCGGAGGGGAGCTGTTTTTT. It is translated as CASSHATGTSGGELFF.

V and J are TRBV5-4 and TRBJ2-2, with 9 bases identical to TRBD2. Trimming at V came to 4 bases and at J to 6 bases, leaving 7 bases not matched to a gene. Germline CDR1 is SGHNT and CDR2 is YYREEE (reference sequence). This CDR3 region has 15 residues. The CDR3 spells CASSPRGLAAGELFF. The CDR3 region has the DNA TGTGCCAGCAGCCCGCGGGGACTAGCCGCCGGGGAGCTGTTTTTT.

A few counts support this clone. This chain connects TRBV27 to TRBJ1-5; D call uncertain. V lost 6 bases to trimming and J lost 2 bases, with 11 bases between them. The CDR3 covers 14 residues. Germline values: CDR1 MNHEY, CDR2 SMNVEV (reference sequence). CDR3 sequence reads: CASSGIQGNQPQHF. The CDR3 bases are TGTGCCAGCAGCGGGATCCAGGGCAATCAGCCCCAGCATTTT.

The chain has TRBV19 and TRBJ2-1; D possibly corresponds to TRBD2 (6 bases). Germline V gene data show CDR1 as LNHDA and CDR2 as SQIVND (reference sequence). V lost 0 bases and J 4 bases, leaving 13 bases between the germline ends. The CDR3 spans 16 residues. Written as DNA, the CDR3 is TGTGCCAGTAGTATAGATTCGAGAGGAGGGTACAATGAGCAGTTCTTC. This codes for CASSIDSRGGYNEQFF.

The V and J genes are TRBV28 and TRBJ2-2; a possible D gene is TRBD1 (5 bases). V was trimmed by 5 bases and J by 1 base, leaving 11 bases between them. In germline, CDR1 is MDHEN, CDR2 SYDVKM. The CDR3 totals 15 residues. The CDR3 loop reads CASSGARKNTGELFF. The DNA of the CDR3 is TGTGCCAGCAGTGGGGCGAGAAAGAACACCGGGGAGCTGTTTTTT.

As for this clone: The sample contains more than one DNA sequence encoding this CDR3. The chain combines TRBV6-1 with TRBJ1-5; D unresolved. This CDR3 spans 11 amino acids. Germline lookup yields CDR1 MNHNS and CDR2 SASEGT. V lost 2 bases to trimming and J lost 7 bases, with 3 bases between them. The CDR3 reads CASSELQPQHF. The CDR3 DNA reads TGTGCCAGCAGTGAACTCCAGCCCCAGCATTTT.

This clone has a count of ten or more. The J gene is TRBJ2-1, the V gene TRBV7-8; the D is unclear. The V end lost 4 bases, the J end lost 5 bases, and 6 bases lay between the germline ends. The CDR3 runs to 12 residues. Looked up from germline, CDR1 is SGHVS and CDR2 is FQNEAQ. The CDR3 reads CASSSFNNEQFF. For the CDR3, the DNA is TGTGCCAGCAGCTCCTTCAACAATGAGCAGTTCTTC.

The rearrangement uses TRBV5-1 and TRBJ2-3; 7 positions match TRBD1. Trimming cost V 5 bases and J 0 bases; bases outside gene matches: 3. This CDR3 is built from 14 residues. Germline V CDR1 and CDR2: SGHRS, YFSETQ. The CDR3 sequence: CASRRGGSTDTQYF. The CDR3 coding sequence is TGCGCCAGCAGACGAGGGGGCAGCACAGATACGCAGTATTTT.

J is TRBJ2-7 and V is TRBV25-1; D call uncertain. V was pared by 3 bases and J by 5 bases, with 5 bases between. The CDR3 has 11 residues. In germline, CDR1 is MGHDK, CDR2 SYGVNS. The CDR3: CASSDLDEQYF. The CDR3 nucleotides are TGTGCCAGCAGTGACCTAGACGAGCAGTACTTC.

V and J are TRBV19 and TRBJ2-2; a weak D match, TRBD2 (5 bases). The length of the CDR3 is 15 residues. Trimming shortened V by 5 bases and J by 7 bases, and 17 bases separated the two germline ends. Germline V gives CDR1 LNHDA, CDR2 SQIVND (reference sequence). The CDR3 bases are TGTGCCAGTAGTCCCCCCGGGAAAGGAAACGGGGAGCTGTTTTTT. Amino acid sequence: CASSPPGKGNGELFF.

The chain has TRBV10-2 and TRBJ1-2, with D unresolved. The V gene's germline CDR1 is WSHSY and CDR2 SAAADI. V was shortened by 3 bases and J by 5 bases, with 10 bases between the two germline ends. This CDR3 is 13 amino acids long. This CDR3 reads CASSDRSGYGYTF. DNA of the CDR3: TGCGCCAGCAGTGACCGTTCCGGGTATGGCTACACCTTC.

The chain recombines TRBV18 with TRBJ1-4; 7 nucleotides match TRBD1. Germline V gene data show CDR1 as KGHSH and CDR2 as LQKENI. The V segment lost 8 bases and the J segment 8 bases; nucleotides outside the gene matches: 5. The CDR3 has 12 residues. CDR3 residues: CASDSTGEKLFF. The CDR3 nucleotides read TGTGCCAGCGATTCGACAGGGGAAAAACTGTTTTTT.

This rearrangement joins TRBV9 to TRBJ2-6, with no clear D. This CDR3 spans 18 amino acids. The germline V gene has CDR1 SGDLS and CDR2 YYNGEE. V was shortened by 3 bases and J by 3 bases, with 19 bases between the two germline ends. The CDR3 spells CASSARIVKGRGANVLTF. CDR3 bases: TGTGCCAGCAGCGCCCGGATCGTTAAGGGTCGTGGGGCCAACGTCCTGACTTTC.

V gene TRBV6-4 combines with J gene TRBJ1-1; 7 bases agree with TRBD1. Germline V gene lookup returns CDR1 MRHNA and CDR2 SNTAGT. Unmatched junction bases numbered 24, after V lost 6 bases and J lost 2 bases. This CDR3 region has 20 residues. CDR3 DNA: TGTGCCAGCAGCGGGTTTTTTTTGGATGAAGCGGCAGGGGGAAACACTGAAGCTTTCTTT. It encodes CASSGFFLDEAAGGNTEAFF.